This T cell receptor (beta chain) stems from a study of T cells after yellow fever vaccination. TCRdb recomputed calls from the 5' RACE reads with MiXCR, one row per CDR3 protein. The table includes about 320,000 distinct CDR3 sequences, roughly 10% detected once. V lost 1 base and J 8 bases, leaving 18 bases between the germline ends. Germline CDR1 and CDR2: SGHAT and FQNNGV. The CDR3 totals 17 residues. This clonotype was obtained from a man between 18 and 29 years old who received the YFV17D yellow fever vaccine. The sequences come from CD4+ T cells sorted from PBMCs, collected 45 days after the yellow fever booster vaccination. The chain joins TRBV11-2 to TRBJ1-6; TRBD1 is a possible D gene (6 bases). This chain's CDR3 is CASSLGSAGVLDSPLHF. Written as DNA, the CDR3 is TGTGCCAGCAGCTTAGGTTCGGCAGGGGTCCTCGATTCACCCCTCCACTTT. Based on the CDR3 plus reference TRBV11-2 and TRBJ1-6, the full variable domain is EAGVAQSPRYKIIEKRQSVAFWCNPISGHATLYWYQQILGQGPKLLIQFQNNGVVDDSQLPKDRFSAERLKGVDSTLKIQPAKLEDSAVYLCASSLGSAGVLDSPLHFGNGTRLTVT.